A single sample is the source of the 5 T cell receptor beta chains below, sequenced in a study of blood T cell repertoires in COVID-19. The table came from immunoSEQ multiplex PCR; TCRdb's copy has only in-frame clones and leaves some out. This table holds 85,000 to 130,000 clones, 84% found once. The specimen was peripheral blood. These receptor sequences come from a man aged 60 to 69 with acute or convalescent COVID-19.

The rearrangement joins TRBV7-2 to TRBJ2-3; D perhaps matches TRBD2 (5 bases). The germline V gene has CDR1 SGHTA and CDR2 FQGNSA. Trimming removed 2 bases at V and 3 bases at J, with 21 bases between. The CDR3 runs 18 residues. CDR3 in DNA: TGTGCCAGCAGCTTATTAATGACGAGCGGCCCTAGTACAGATACGCAGTATTTT. This sequence encodes CASSLLMTSGPSTDTQYF.

This clone was observed once. The chain couples TRBV6-5 to TRBJ2-3; no clear D gene. The germline V and J ends were trimmed by 5 bases and 0 bases, with 9 bases remaining between them. This CDR3 spans 14 amino acids. In germline, CDR1 is MNHEY, CDR2 SVGAGI. CDR3 in amino acids: CASSRHSSTDTQYF. Here the CDR3 DNA reads TGTGCCAGCAGTCGACACTCTAGCACAGATACGCAGTATTTT.

The J gene is TRBJ1-2, the V gene TRBV18; 9 nucleotides match TRBD1. Trimming at V came to 3 bases and at J to 7 bases, leaving 6 bases not matched to a gene. Germline values: CDR1 KGHSH, CDR2 LQKENI. This CDR3 is 14 amino acids long. The CDR3 DNA is TGTGCCAGCTCACCTCGGACAGGGGAGAGTGGCTACACCTTC. Translating it yields CASSPRTGESGYTF.

The chain employs TRBV28 and TRBJ2-2; possibly TRBD1 for D (6 bases). The V end was cut by 8 bases, the J end by 0 bases, with 13 bases between. Per the germline V gene, CDR1 is MDHEN and CDR2 is SYDVKM. The CDR3 totals 15 residues. CDR3 loop: CASLRGTPNTGELFF. In DNA form, the CDR3 reads TGTGCCAGCCTCAGGGGTACCCCGAACACCGGGGAGCTGTTTTTT.

This sequence joins TRBV3-1 (or the pseudogene TRBV3-2) and TRBJ2-1, with 13 bases aligning to TRBD2. This CDR3 comprises 15 residues. V dropped 8 bases and J dropped 8; count of bases not matched to a gene: 9. Germline V gene lookup returns CDR1 LGHDT and CDR2 YNNKEL (reference sequence). CDR3: CASDPGTSGTDEQFF. The CDR3 DNA is TGTGCCAGCGACCCCGGGACTAGCGGGACGGATGAGCAGTTCTTC.